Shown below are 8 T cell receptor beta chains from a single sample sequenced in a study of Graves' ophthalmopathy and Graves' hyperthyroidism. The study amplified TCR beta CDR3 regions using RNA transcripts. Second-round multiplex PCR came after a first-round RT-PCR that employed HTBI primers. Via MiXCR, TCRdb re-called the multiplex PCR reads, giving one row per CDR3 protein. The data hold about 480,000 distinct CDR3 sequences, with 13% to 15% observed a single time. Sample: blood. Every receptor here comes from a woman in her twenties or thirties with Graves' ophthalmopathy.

The CDR3 bases are TGTGCCAGCACCGTCGGGACTCCCTCCCGCTACACCTTC. Translating it yields CASTVGTPSRYTF. This chain links TRBV6-1 with TRBJ1-2; D is perhaps TRBD1 (5 bases). The germline gives CDR1 MNHNS, CDR2 SASEGT. V lost 7 bases and J lost 9, with 18 bases in between. CDR3 length: 13 amino acids.

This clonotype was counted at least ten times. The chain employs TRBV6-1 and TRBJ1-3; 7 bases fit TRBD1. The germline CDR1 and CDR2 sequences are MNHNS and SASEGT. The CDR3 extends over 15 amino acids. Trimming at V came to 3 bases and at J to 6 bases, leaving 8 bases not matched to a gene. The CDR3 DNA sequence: TGTGCCAGCAGTGAGGGTAGGGGGCGAGAAAACACCATATATTTT. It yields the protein CASSEGRGRENTIYF.

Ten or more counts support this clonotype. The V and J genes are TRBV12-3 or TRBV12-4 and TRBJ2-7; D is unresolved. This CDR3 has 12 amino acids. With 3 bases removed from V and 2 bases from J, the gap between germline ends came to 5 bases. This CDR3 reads CASSLRAYEQYF. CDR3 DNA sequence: TGTGCCAGCAGTTTGAGAGCCTACGAGCAGTACTTC.

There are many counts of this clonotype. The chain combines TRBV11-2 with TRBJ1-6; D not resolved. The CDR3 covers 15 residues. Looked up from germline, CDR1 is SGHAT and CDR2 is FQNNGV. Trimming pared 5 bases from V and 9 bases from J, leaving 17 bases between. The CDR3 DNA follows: TGTGCCAGCAGCGCCATAAGGTCAGGCGGTTCACCCCTCCACTTT. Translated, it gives CASSAIRSGGSPLHF.

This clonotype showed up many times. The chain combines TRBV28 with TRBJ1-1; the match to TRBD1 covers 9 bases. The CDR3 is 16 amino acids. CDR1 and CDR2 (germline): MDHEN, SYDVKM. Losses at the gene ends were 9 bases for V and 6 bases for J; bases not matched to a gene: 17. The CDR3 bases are TGTGCCAGTTGGAGCATTGGGACAGGGATGAGGGCTGAAGCTTTCTTT. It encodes CASWSIGTGMRAEAFF.

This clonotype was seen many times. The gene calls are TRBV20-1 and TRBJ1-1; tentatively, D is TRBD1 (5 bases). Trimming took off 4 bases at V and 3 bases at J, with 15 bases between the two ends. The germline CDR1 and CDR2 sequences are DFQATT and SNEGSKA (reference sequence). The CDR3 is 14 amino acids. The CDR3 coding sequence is TGCAGTGCTATACGCCGGGACGGGTACACTGAAGCTTTCTTT. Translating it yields CSAIRRDGYTEAFF.

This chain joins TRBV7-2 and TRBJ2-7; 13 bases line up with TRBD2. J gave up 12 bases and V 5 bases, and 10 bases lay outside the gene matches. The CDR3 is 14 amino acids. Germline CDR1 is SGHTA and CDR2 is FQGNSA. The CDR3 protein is CASSPGLAGPLLYF. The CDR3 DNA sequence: TGTGCCAGCAGCCCGGGACTAGCGGGGCCCTTACTGTACTTC.

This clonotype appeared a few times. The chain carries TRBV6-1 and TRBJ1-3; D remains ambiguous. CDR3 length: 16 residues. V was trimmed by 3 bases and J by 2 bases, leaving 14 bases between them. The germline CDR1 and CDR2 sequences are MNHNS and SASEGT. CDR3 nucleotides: TGTGCCAGCAGTGAGACAATGCCCAACCCTGGAAACACCATATATTTT. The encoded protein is CASSETMPNPGNTIYF.